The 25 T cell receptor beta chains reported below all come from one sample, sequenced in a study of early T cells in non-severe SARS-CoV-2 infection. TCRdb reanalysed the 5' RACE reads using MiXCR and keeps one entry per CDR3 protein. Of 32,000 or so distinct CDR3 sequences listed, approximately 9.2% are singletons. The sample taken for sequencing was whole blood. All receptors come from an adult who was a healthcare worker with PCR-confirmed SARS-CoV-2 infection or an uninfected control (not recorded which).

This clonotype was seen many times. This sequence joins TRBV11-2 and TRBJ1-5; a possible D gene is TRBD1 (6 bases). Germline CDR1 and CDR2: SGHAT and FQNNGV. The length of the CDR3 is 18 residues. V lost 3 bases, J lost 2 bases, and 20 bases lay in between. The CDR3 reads CASSFRGAESVGNQPQHF. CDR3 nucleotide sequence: TGTGCCAGCAGCTTCCGGGGGGCTGAGAGCGTAGGCAATCAGCCCCAGCATTTT.

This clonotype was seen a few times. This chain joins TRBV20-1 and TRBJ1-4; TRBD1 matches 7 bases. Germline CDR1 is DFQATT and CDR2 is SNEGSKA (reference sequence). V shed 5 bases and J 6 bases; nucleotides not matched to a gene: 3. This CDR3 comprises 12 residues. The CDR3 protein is CSAPGTDEKLFF. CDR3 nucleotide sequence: TGCAGTGCTCCCGGGACAGATGAAAAACTGTTTTTT.

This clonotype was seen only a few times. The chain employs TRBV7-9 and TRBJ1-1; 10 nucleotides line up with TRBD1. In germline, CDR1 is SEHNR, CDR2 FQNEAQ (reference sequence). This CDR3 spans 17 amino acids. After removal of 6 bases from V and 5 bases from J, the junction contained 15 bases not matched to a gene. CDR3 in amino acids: CASSAGTGVARGTEAFF. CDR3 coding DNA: TGTGCCAGCAGTGCCGGGACAGGGGTGGCTCGGGGGACTGAAGCTTTCTTT.

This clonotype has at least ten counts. CDR3 nucleotide sequence: TGTGCCAGCAGCTGGACAGGGCATAGCAATCAGCCCCAGCATTTT. Translated: CASSWTGHSNQPQHF. The chain has TRBV7-9 and TRBJ1-5, with 8 bases identical to TRBD1. The CDR3 has 15 residues. In germline, CDR1 is SEHNR, CDR2 FQNEAQ (reference sequence). Unmatched junction bases numbered 2, after V lost 4 bases and J lost 0 bases. Complete variable domain (other parts from reference TRBV7-9 and TRBJ1-5): DTGVSQNPRHKITKRGQNVTFRCDPISEHNRLYWYRQTLGQGPEFLTYFQNEAQLEKSRLLSDRFSAERPKGSFSTLEIQRTEQGDSAMYLCASSWTGHSNQPQHFGDGTRLSIL.

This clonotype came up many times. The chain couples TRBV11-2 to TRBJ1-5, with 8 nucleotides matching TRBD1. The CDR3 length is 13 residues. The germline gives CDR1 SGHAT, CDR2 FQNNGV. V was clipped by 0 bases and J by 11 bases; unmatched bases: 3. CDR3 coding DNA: TGTGCCAGCAGCTTAGATACAGGGGGGGCCCAGCATTTT. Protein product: CASSLDTGGAQHF.

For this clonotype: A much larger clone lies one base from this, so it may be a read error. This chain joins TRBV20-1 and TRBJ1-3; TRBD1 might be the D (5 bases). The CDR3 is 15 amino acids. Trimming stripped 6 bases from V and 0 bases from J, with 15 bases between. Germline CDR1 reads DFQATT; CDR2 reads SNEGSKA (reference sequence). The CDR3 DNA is TGCAGTGCCCAACATGGTGGGGGCTCTGGAAACACCATATATTTT. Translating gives CSAQHGGGSGNTIYF.

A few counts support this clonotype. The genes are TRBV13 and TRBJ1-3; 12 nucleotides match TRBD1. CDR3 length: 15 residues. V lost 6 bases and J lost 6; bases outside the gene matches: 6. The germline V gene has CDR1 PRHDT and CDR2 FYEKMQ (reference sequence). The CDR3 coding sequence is TGTGCCAGCAGGAGCCGGGACAGGGGGCCAAACACCATATATTTT. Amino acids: CASRSRDRGPNTIYF.

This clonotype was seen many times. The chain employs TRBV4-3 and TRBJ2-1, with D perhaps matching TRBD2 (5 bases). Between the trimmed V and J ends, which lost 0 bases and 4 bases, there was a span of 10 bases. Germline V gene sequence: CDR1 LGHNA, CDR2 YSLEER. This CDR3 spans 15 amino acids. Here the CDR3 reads CASSQDGVRYNEQFF. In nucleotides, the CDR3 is TGCGCCAGCAGCCAAGACGGGGTCAGGTACAATGAGCAGTTCTTC.

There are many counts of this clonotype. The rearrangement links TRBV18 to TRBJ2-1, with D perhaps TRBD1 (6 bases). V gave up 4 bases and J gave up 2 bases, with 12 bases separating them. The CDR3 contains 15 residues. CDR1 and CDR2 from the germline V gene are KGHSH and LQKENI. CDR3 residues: CASSLNRAPYNEQFF. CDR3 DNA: TGTGCCAGCTCACTAAACAGGGCCCCCTACAATGAGCAGTTCTTC.

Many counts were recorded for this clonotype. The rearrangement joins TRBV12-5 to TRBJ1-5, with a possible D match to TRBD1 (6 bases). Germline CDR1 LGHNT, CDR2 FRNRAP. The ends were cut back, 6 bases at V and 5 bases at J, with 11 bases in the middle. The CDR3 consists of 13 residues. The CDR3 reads CASGSEGDQPQHF. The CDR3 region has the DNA TGTGCTAGTGGATCAGAGGGGGATCAGCCCCAGCATTTT.

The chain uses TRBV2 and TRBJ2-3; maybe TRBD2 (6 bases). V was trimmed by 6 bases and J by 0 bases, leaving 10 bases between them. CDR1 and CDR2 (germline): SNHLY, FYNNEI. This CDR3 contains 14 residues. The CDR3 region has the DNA TGTGCCAGCAGAACGGGGGTTAGCACAGATACGCAGTATTTT. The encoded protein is CASRTGVSTDTQYF.

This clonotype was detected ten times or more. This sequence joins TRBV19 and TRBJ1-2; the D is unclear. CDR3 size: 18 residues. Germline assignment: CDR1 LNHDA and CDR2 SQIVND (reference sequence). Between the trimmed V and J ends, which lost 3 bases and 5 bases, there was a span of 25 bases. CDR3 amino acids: CASSIGEDMGWRRYGYTF. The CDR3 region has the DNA TGTGCCAGTAGTATCGGTGAAGATATGGGGTGGCGGCGATATGGCTACACCTTC.

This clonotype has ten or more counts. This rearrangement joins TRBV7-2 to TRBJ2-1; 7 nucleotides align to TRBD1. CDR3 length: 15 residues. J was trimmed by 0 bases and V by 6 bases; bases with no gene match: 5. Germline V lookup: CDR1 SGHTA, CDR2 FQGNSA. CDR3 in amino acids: CASSSDRYSYNEQFF. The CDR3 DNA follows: TGTGCCAGCAGTTCGGACAGGTACTCCTACAATGAGCAGTTCTTC.

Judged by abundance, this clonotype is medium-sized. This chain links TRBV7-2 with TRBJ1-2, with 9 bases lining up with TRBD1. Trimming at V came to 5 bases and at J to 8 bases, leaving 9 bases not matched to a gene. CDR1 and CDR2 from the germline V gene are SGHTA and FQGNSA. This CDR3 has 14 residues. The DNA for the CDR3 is TGTGCCAGCAGCGTCCGGGACAGGGTACGGGGCTACACCTTC. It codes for CASSVRDRVRGYTF.

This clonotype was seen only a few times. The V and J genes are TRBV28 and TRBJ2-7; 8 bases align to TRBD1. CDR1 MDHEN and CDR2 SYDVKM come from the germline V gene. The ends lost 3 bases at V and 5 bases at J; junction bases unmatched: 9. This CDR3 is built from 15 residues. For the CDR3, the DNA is TGTGCCAGCAGTTTTCTTCAGGGGGCGGGAAACGAGCAGTACTTC. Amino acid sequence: CASSFLQGAGNEQYF.

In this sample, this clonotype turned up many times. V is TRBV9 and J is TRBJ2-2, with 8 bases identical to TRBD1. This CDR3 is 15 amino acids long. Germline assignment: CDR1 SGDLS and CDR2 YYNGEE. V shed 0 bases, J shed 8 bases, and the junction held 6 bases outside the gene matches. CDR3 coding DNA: TGTGCCAGCAGCGTAGGGAACAGGGGGAGAGGGGAGCTGTTTTTT. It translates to CASSVGNRGRGELFF.

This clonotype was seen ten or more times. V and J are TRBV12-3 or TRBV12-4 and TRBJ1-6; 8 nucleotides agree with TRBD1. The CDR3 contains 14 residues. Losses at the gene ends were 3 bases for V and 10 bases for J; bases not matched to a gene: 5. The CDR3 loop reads CASSFDRGGSPLHF. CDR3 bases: TGTGCCAGCAGTTTCGACAGGGGTGGCTCACCCCTCCACTTT.

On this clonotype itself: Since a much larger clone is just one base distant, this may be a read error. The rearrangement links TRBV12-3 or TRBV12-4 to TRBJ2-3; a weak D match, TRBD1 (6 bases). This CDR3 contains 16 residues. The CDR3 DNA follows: TGTGCCTGCAGTACCGGGACAACGAGCCACACAGATACGCAGTATTTT. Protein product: CACSTGTTSHTDTQYF.

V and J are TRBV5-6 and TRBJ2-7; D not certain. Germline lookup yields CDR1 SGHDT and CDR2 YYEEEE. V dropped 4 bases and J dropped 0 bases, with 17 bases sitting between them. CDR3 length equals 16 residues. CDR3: CASSPRSTSSSYEQYF. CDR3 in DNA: TGTGCCAGCAGCCCCCGAAGCACTTCCAGCTCCTACGAGCAGTACTTC.

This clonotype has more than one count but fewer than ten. CDR3 in DNA: TGTGCCAGTAGTTTTTCTGGTCACACCGGGGAGCTGTTTTTT. Translated: CASSFSGHTGELFF. V usage is TRBV19 and J usage is TRBJ2-2; D ambiguous. The CDR3 is 14 residues long. CDR1 and CDR2 (germline): LNHDA, SQIVND (reference sequence). V was shortened by 5 bases and J by 3 bases, with 10 bases between the two germline ends.

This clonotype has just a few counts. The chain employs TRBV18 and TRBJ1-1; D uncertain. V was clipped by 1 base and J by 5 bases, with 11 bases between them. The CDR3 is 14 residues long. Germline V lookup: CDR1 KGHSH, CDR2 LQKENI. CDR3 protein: CASSPREGRTEAFF. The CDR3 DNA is TGTGCCAGCTCACCACGCGAAGGGAGGACTGAAGCTTTCTTT.

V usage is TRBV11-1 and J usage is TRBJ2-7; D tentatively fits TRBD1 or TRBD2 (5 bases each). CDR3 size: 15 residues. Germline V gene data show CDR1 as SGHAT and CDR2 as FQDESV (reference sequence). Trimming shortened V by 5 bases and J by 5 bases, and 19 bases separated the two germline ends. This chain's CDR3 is CASSPEGWRMDEQYF. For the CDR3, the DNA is TGTGCCAGCAGCCCCGAGGGGTGGCGTATGGACGAGCAGTACTTC. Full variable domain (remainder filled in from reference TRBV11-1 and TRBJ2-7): EAEVAQSPRYKITEKSQAVAFWCDPISGHATLYWYRQILGQGPELLVQFQDESVVDDSQLPKDRFSAERLKGVDSTLKIQPAELGDSAMYLCASSPEGWRMDEQYFGPGTRLTVT.

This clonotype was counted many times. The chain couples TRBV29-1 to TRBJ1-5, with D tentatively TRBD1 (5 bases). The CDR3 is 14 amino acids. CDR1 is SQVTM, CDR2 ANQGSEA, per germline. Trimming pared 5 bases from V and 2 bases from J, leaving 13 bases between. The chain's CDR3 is CSVRGGSGNQPQHF. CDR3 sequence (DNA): TGCAGCGTTCGGGGGGGATCTGGCAATCAGCCCCAGCATTTT.

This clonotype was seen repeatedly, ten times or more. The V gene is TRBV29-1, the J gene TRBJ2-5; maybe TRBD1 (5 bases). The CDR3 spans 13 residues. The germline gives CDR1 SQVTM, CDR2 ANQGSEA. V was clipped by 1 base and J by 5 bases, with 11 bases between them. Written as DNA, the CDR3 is TGCAGCGTTGAAGGGGCACCAGGGGAGACCCAGTACTTC. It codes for CSVEGAPGETQYF.

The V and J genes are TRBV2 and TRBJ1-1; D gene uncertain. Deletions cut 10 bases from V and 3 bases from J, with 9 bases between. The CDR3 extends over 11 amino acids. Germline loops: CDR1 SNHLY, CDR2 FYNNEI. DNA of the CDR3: TGTGCCACTGGGTATCACACTGAAGCTTTCTTT. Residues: CATGYHTEAFF.